The 9 T cell receptor beta chains below come from one sample, sequenced in a study of T-cell reconstitution after alpha-beta-depleted transplantation in children. The TCRbeta library incorporated unique molecular identifiers. One entry per CDR3 protein results from TCRdb running MiXCR on the PCR reads. The sample contains around 340,000 distinct CDR3 sequences, about 14% of which appear only once. The source material was PBMCs, sampled from the stem cell graft. The origin of the receptors is a human donor who donated a stem cell graft to a child with Fanconi anemia.

J is TRBJ1-1 and V is TRBV9; tentatively, D is TRBD1 (5 bases). The length of the CDR3 is 13 residues. Trimming left V 4 bases short and J 7 bases short, with 14 bases between. Germline V gene lookup returns CDR1 SGDLS and CDR2 YYNGEE. The CDR3, as DNA: TGTGCCAGCAGCCCGGGGGGGGTCGGTGAAGCTTTCTTT. Translating it yields CASSPGGVGEAFF.

The V call is TRBV5-1, the J call TRBJ2-7; D unresolved. The CDR3 totals 12 residues. Trimming took 1 base from V and 5 from J, leaving 7 bases between them. Germline V gene sequence: CDR1 SGHRS, CDR2 YFSETQ. CDR3 nucleotide sequence: TGCGCCAGCAGCTTGAGGGTGGACGAGCAGTACTTC. Protein sequence: CASSLRVDEQYF.

This clonotype was seen a handful of times. Germline and junction disagree at one end, which may indicate a read error. The V call is TRBV7-2, the J call TRBJ2-1; 10 bases line up with TRBD2. CDR1 and CDR2 (germline): SGHTA, FQGNSA. This CDR3 has 16 amino acids. CDR3 in DNA: TGTGCCAGCCCCGACGGGGGACTAGCGTCCTCCAATGAGCAGTTCTTC. Translation: CASPDGGLASSNEQFF.

The CDR3 DNA sequence: TGTGCCAGCAGTTTACAGTCCCTTCAGCCCCAGCATTTT. This encodes CASSLQSLQPQHF. V usage is TRBV28 and J usage is TRBJ1-5; D remains unclear. The length of the CDR3 is 13 residues. CDR1 MDHEN and CDR2 SYDVKM come from the germline V gene. The V gene lost 2 bases and the J gene lost 6 bases, with 8 bases spanning the gap. Drawing the rest from reference TRBV28 and TRBJ1-5, the complete variable domain is DVKVTQSSRYLVKRTGEKVFLECVQDMDHENMFWYRQDPGLGLRLIYFSYDVKMKEKGDIPEGYSVSREKKERFSLILESASTNQTSMYLCASSLQSLQPQHFGDGTRLSIL.

Only a few counts were recorded for this clonotype. The gene calls are TRBV29-1 and TRBJ1-2; weak D call: TRBD1 (6 bases). Germline CDR1 SQVTM, CDR2 ANQGSEA. The CDR3 sequence is 13 residues long. V was clipped by 0 bases and J by 7 bases, with 12 bases between them. The CDR3 region has the DNA TGCAGCGTTGAAGAACAGGGTGTAGGTGGCTACACCTTC. This translates into CSVEEQGVGGYTF.

The V gene is TRBV29-1, the J gene TRBJ1-2; D is unresolved. V was shortened by 0 bases and J by 8 bases, with 7 bases between the two germline ends. The germline gives CDR1 SQVTM, CDR2 ANQGSEA. This CDR3 spans 11 amino acids. DNA of the CDR3: TGCAGCGTTGAAGATTCTCGAGGCTACACCTTC. Translated, it gives CSVEDSRGYTF.

This clonotype was seen a handful of times. In DNA, the CDR3 is TGCAGCGTTGACCGTAGCGGGGGGGACAATGAGCAGTTCTTC. Translated, it gives CSVDRSGGDNEQFF. The genes are TRBV29-1 and TRBJ2-1; 11 nucleotides line up with TRBD2. Germline values: CDR1 SQVTM, CDR2 ANQGSEA. The CDR3 is made up of 14 amino acids. Unmatched junction bases numbered 3, after V lost 3 bases and J lost 5 bases.

In its sample, this clonotype was seen a few times. The V call is TRBV2, the J call TRBJ2-1; 13 bases fit TRBD2. CDR3 length equals 15 residues. Looked up from germline, CDR1 is SNHLY and CDR2 is FYNNEI. With V trimmed by 5 bases and J by 9 bases, 7 bases remained unmatched. CDR3 region: CASSPLLAGGSEQFF. The CDR3 DNA sequence: TGTGCCAGCAGTCCTTTACTAGCGGGGGGGAGTGAGCAGTTCTTC.

The V and J genes are TRBV7-8 and TRBJ2-1; no firm D call. Germline V gene data show CDR1 as SGHVS and CDR2 as FQNEAQ. The CDR3 contains 15 residues. The V gene lost 7 bases and the J gene lost 3 bases, with 16 bases spanning the gap. The DNA of the CDR3 is TGTGCCAGCACCGAAGCGCCAACTCTCTACAATGAGCAGTTCTTC. This gives the protein CASTEAPTLYNEQFF.